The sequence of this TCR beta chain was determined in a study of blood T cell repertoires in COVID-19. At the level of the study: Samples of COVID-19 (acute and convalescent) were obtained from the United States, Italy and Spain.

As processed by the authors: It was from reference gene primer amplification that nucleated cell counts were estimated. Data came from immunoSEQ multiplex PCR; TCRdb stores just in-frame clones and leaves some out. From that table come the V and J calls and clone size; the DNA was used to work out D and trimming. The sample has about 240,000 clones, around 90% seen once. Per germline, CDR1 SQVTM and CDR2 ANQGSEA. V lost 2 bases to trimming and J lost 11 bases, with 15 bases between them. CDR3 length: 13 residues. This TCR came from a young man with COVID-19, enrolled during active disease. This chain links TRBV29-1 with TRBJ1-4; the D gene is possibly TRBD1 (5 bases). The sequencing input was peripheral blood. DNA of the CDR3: TGCAGCGTTGAAAGGCCAGGACAAGGTAAACTGTTTTTT. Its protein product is CSVERPGQGKLFF.